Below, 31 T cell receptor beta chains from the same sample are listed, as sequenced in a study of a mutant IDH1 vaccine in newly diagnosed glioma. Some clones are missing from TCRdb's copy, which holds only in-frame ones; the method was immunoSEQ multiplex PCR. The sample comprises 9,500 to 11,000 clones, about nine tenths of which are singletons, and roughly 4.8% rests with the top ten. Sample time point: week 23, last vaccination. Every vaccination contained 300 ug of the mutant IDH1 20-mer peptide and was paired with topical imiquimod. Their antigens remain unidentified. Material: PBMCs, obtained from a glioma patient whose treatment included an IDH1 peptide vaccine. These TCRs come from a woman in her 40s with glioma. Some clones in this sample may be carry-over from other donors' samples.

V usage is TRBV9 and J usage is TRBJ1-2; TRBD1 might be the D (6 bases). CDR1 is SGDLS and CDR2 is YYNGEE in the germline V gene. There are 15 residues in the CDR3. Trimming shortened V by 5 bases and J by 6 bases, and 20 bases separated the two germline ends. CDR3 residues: CASRWGGRGSNGYTF. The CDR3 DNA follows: TGTGCCAGCAGGTGGGGCGGTAGGGGGAGTAATGGCTACACCTTC.

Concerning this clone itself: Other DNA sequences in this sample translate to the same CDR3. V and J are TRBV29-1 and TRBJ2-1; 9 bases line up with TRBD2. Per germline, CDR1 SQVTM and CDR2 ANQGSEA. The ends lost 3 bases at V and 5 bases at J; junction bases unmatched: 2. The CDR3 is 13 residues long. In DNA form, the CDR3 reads TGCAGCGTTGACGGCGGGGGGGACAATGAGCAGTTCTTC. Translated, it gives CSVDGGGDNEQFF.

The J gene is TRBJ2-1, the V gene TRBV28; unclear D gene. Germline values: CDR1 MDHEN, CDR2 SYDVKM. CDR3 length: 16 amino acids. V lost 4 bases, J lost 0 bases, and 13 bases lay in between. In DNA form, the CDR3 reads TGTGCCAGCAGTTCCGCCTCAGGCAGCTCCTACAATGAGCAGTTCTTC. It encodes CASSSASGSSYNEQFF.

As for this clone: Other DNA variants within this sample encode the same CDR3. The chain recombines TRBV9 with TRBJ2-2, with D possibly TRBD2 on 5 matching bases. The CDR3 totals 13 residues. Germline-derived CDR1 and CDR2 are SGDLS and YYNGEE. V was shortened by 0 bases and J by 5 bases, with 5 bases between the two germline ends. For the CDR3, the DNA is TGTGCCAGCAGCGTAGGAGGGACCGGGGAGCTGTTTTTT. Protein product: CASSVGGTGELFF.

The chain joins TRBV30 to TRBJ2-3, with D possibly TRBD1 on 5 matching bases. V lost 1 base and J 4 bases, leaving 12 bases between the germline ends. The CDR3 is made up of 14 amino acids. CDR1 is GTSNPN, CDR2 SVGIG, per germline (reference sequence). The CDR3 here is CAWSAGRGADTQYF. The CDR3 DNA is TGTGCCTGGAGTGCAGGGCGTGGGGCAGATACGCAGTATTTT.

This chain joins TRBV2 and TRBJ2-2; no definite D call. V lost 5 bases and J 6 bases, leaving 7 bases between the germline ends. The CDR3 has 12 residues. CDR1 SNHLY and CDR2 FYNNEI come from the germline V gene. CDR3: CASSPGSGELFF. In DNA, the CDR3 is TGTGCCAGCAGTCCAGGCTCCGGGGAGCTGTTTTTT.

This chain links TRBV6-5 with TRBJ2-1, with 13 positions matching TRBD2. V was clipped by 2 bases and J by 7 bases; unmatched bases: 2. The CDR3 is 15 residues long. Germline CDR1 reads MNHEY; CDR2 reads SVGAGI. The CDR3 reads CASSYGTSGKNEQFF. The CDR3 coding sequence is TGTGCCAGCAGTTACGGGACTAGCGGGAAGAATGAGCAGTTCTTC.

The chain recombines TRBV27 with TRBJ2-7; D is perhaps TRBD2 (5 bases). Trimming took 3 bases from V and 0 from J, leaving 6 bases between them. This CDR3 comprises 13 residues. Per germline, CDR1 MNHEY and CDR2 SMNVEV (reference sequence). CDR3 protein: CASSLRVSYEQYF. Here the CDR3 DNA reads TGTGCCAGCAGTTTGAGGGTCTCCTACGAGCAGTACTTC.

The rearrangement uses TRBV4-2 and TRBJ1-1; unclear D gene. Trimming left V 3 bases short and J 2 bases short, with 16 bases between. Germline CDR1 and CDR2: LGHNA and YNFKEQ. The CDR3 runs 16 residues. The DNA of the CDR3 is TGTGCCAGCAGCCAGGGAGTGTCCAGGCCCAACACTGAAGCTTTCTTT. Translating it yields CASSQGVSRPNTEAFF.

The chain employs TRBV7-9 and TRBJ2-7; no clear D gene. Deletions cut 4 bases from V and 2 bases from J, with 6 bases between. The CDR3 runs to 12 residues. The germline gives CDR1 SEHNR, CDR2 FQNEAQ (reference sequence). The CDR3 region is CASSYEAYEQYF. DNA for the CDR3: TGTGCCAGCAGCTACGAGGCCTACGAGCAGTACTTC.

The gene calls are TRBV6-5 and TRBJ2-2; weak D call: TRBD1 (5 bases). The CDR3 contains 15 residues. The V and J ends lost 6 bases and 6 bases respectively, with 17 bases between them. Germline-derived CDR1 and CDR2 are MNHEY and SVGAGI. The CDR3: CASRRPGKSAGELFF. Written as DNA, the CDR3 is TGTGCCAGCAGGCGGCCAGGGAAATCCGCCGGGGAGCTGTTTTTT.

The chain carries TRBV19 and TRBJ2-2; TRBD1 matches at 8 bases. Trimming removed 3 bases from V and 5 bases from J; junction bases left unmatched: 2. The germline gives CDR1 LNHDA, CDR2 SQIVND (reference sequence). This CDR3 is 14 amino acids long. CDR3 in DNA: TGTGCCAGTAGTATCAGGGGGCGGACCGGGGAGCTGTTTTTT. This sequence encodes CASSIRGRTGELFF.

The CDR3 is CASRGDRGINGYTF. The CDR3 DNA sequence: TGTGCCAGCAGGGGGGACAGGGGGATTAATGGCTACACCTTC. The V call is TRBV2, the J call TRBJ1-2; 11 bases are shared with TRBD1. The CDR3 loop spans 14 amino acids. V lost 6 bases to trimming and J lost 6 bases; unmatched junction nucleotides: 6. The germline gives CDR1 SNHLY, CDR2 FYNNEI.

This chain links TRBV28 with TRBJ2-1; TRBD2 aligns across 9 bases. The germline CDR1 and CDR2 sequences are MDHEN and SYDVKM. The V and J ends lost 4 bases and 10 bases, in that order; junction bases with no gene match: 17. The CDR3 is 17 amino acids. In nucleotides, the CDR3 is TGTGCCAGCAGTTCCACTGTTTGGGGCGGGAGGGGTCAAGAGCAGTTCTTC. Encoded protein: CASSSTVWGGRGQEQFF.

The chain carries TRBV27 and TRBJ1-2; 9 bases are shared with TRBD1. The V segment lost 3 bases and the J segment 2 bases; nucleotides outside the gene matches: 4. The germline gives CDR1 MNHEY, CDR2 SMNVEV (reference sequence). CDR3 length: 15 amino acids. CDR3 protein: CASSLRDRGNYGYTF. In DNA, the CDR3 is TGTGCCAGCAGTTTGCGAGACAGGGGGAACTATGGCTACACCTTC.

The CDR3: CASSPDRTNTGELFF. CDR3 sequence (DNA): TGTGCCAGCAGCCCAGACAGGACGAACACCGGGGAGCTGTTTTTT. The chain carries TRBV11-2 and TRBJ2-2; D is perhaps TRBD1 (6 bases). The ends were cut back, 5 bases at V and 0 bases at J, with 10 bases in the middle. Germline loops: CDR1 SGHAT, CDR2 FQNNGV. This CDR3 region has 15 residues.

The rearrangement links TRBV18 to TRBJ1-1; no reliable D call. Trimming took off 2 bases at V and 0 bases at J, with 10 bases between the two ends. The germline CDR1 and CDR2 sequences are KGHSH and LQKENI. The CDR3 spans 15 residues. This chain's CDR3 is CASSPGISMNTEAFF. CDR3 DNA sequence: TGTGCCAGCTCACCAGGGATAAGTATGAACACTGAAGCTTTCTTT.

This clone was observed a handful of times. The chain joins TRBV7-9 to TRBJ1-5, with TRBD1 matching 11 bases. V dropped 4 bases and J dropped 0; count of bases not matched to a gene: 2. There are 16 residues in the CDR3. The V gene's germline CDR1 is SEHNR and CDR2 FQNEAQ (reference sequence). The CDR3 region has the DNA TGTGCCAGCAGCTCGGACAGGGGGCATAGCAATCAGCCCCAGCATTTT. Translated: CASSSDRGHSNQPQHF.

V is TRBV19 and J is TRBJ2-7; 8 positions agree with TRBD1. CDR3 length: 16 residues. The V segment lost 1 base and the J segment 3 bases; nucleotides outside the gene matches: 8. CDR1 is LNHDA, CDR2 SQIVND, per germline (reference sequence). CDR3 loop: CASSIAGDRSIYEQYF. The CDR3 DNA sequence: TGTGCCAGTAGTATAGCCGGGGACAGGTCAATCTACGAGCAGTACTTC.

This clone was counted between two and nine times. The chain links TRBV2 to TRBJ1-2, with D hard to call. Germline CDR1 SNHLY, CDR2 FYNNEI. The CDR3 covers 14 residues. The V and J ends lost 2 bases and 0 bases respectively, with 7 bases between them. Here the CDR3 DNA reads TGTGCCAGCAGTGAACTTACCACTAACTATGGCTACACCTTC. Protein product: CASSELTTNYGYTF.

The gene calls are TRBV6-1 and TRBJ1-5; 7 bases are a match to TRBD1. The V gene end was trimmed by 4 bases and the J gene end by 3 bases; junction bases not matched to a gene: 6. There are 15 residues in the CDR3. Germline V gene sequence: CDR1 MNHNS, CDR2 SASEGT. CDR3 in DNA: TGTGCCAGCAGTGGGTACAGGGGATTCAATCAGCCCCAGCATTTT. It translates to CASSGYRGFNQPQHF.

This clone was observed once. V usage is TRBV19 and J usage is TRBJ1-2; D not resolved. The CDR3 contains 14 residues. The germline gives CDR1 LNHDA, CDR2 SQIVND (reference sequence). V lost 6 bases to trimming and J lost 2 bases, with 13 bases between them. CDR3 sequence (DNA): TGTGCCAGTAGCCAATCAGTGAGAAACTATGGCTACACCTTC. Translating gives CASSQSVRNYGYTF.

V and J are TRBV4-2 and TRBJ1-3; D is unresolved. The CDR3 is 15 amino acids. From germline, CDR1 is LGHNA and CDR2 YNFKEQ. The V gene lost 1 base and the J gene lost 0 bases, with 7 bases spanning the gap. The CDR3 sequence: CASSQVQSSGNTIYF. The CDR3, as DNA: TGTGCCAGCAGCCAAGTACAGTCCTCTGGAAACACCATATATTTT.

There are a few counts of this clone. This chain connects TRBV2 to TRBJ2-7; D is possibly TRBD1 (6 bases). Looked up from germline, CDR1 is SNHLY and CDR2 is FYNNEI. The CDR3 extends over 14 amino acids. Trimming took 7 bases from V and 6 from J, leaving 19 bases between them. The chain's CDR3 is CASTLWTAQSEQYF. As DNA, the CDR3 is TGTGCCAGCACACTCTGGACAGCGCAAAGCGAGCAGTACTTC.

The CDR3, as DNA: TGTGCCAGCAGTTACCCGAACACCGGGGAGCTGTTTTTT. Its translation is CASSYPNTGELFF. The chain carries TRBV6-5 and TRBJ2-2; D unresolved. The CDR3 is 13 residues long. The germline V gene encodes CDR1 MNHEY and CDR2 SVGAGI. V was pared by 2 bases and J by 0 bases, with 1 base between.

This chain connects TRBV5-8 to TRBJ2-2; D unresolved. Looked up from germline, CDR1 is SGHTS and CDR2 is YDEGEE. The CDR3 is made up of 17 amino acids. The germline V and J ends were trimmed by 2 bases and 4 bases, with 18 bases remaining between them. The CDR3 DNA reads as TGTGCCAGCAGCTTCCCGCAAACCGGCGGCCCCACCGGGGAGCTGTTTTTT. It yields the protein CASSFPQTGGPTGELFF.

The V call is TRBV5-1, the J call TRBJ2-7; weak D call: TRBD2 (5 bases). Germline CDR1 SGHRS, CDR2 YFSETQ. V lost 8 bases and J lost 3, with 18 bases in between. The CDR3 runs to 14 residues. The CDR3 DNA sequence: TGCGCCAGTAGAGAGGGTGGTCATGACTACGAGCAGTACTTC. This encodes CASREGGHDYEQYF.

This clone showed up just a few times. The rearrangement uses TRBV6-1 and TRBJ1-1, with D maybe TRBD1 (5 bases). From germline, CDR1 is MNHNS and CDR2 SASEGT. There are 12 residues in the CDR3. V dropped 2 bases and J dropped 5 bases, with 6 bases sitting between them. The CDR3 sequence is CASSEWGTEAFF. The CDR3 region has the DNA TGTGCCAGCAGTGAATGGGGGACTGAAGCTTTCTTT.

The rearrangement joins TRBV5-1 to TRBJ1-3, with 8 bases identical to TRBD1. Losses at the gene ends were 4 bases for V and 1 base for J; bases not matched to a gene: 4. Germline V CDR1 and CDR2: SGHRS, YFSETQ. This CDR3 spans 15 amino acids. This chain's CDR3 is CASSPGGESGNTIYF. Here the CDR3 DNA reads TGCGCCAGCAGCCCAGGGGGCGAGTCTGGAAACACCATATATTTT.

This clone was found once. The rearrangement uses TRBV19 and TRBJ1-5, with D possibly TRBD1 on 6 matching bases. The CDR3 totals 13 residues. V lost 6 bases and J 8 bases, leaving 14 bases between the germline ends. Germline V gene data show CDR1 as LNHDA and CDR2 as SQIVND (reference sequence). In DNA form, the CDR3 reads TGTGCCAGTAGACGGGACATGTCCGAGCCCCAGCATTTT. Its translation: CASRRDMSEPQHF.

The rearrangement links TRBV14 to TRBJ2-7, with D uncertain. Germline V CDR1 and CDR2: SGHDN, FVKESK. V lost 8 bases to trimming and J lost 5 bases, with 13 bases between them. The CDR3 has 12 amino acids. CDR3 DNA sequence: TGTGCCAGCTCGGGTTCCCACAACGAGCAGTACTTC. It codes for CASSGSHNEQYF.